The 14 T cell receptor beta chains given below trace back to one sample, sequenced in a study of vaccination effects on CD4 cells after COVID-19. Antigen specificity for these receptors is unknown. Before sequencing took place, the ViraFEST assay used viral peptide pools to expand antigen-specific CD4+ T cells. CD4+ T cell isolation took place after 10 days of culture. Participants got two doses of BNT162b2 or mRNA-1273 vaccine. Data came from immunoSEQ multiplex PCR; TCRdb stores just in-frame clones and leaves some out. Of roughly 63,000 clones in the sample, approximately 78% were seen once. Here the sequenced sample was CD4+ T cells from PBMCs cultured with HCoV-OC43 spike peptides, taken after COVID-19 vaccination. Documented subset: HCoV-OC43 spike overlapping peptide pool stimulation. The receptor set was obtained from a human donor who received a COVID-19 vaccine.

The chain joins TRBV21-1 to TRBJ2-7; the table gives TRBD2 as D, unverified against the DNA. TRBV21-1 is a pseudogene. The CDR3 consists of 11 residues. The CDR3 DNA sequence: TGTGCCAGCAGGAGGGATATATGGCAGTACGTC. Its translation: CASRRDIWQYV.

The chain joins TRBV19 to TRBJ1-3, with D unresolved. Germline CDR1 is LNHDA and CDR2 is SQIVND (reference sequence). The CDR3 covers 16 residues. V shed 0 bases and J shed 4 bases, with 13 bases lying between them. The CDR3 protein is CASSIDRPLQGNTIYF. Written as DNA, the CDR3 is TGTGCCAGTAGTATAGATCGACCGCTGCAAGGAAACACCATATATTTT.

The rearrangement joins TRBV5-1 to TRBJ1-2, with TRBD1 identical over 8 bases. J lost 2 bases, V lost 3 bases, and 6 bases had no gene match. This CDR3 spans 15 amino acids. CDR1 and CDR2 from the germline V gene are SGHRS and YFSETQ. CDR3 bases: TGCGCCAGCAGCTCCGACGGACAGGGAAACTATGGCTACACCTTC. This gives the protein CASSSDGQGNYGYTF.

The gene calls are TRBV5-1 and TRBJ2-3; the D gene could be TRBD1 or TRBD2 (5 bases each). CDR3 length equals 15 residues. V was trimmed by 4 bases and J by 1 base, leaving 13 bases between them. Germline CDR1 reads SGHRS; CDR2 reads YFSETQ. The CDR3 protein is CASSPALGGTDTQYF. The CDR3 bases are TGCGCCAGCAGCCCCGCCCTGGGGGGCACAGATACGCAGTATTTT. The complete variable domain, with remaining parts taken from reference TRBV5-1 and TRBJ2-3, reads KAGVTQTPRYLIKTRGQQVTLSCSPISGHRSVSWYQQTPGQGLQFLFEYFSETQRNKGNFPGRFSGRQFSNSRSEMNVSTLELGDSALYLCASSPALGGTDTQYFGPGTRLTVL.

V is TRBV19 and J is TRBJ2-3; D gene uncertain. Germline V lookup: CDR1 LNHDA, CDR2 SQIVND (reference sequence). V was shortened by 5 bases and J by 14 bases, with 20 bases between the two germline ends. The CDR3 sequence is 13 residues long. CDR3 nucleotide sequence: TGTGCCAGTAGTCCCGGGCCTATCCGTCCCATGTATTTT. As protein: CASSPGPIRPMYF.

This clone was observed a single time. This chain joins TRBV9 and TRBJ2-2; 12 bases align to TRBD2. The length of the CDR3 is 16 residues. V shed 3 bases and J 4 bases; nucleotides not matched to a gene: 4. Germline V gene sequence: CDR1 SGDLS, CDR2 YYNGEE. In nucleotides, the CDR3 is TGTGCCAGCAGCGGGACTAGCGGGGAGCTCACCGGGGAGCTGTTTTTT. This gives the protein CASSGTSGELTGELFF.

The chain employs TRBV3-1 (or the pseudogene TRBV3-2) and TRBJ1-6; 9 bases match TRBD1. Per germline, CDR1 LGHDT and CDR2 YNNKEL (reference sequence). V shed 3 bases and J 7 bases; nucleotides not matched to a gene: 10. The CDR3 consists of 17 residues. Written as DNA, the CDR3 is TGTGCCAGCAGCCACACTATAGACAGGGGGGAAAATTCACCCCTCCACTTT. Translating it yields CASSHTIDRGENSPLHF.

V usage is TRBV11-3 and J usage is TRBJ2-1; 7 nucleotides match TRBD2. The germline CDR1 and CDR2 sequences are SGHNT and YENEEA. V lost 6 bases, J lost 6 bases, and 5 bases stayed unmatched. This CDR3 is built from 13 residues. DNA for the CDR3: TGTGCCAGCAGGGGCCCGGGGGGCAATGAGCAGTTCTTC. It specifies CASRGPGGNEQFF.

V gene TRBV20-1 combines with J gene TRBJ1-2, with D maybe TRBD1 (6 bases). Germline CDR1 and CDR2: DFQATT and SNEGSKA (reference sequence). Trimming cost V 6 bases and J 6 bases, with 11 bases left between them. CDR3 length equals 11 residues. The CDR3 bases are TGCAGTGCCCAACCAGGGGATGGCTACACCTTC. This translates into CSAQPGDGYTF.

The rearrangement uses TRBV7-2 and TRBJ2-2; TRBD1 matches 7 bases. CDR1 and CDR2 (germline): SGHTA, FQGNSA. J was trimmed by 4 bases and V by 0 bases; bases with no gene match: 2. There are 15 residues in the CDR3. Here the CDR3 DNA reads TGTGCCAGCAGCTTAGCGGGACAGATCACCGGGGAGCTGTTTTTT. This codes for CASSLAGQITGELFF.

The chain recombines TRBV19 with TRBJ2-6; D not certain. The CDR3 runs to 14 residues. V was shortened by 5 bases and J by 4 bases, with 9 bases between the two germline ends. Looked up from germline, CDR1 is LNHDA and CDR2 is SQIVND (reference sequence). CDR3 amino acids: CASSPLAGANVLTF. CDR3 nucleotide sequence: TGTGCCAGTAGTCCCCTGGCGGGGGCCAACGTCCTGACTTTC.

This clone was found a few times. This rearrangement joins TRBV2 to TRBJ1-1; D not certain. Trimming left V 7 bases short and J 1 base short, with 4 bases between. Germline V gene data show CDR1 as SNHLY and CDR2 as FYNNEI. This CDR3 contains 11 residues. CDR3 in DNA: TGTGCCAGCAAGCCGAACACTGAAGCTTTCTTT. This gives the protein CASKPNTEAFF. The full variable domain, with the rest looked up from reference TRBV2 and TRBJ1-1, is EPEVTQTPSHQVTQMGQEVILRCVPISNHLYFYWYRQILGQKVEFLVSFYNNEISEKSEIFDDQFSVERPDGSNFTLKIRSTKLEDSAMYFCASKPNTEAFFGQGTRLTVV.

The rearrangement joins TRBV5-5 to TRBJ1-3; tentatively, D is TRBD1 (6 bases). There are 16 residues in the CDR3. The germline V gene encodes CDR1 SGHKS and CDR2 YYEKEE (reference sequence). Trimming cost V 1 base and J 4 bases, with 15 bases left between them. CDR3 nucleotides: TGTGCCAGCAGCTTGACAGGGAAGGATCGCGGAAACACCATATATTTT. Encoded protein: CASSLTGKDRGNTIYF.

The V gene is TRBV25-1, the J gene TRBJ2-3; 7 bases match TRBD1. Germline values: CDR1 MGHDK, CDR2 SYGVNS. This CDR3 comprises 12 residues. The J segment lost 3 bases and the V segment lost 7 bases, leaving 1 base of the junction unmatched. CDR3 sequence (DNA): TGTGCCAGCAAACAGGGGACAGATACGCAGTATTTT. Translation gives CASKQGTDTQYF.